These T cell receptor beta chains were read from a single sample in a study of shared clonotypes between healthy human individuals. Clones were sequenced by immunoSEQ multiplex PCR, and TCRdb holds only the in-frame ones, with some missing. Among around 600,000 clones, about 95% were seen once, and the ten largest hold 0.095% to 0.14%. Sequenced material: naive CD8+ T cells sorted from blood. The receptors here all came from a woman aged 25 to 45 in good health. CDR3s include the opening cysteine and the closing phenylalanine or tryptophan. The D gene is left open where the match is weak. Where a row states a size, it is once, few, many or the class of an expanded clone; other rows omit it.

d_call j_call v_call clone_size cdr3_nt cdr3_aa
. TRBJ1-4 TRBV15 once TGTGCCACCAGCAGAAAGTATGAAAAACTGTTTTTT CATSRKYEKLFF
TRBD1 TRBJ1-2 TRBV2 . TGTGCCAGCAGTGAAACAGGGGGGAACTATGGCTACACCTTC CASSETGGNYGYTF
. TRBJ2-5 TRBV5-8 . TGTGCCAGCAGCTCGGGGGGGACAGGGATGGCGGAGACCCAGTACTTC CASSSGGTGMAETQYF
. TRBJ2-1 TRBV7-9 . TGTGCCAGCATTCCCCCGCGGGGCAGGGACGATGAGCAGTTCTTC CASIPPRGRDDEQFF
. TRBJ1-1 TRBV6-5 once TGTGCCAGCAGTTACTCTGAAATGAACACTGAAGCTTTCTTT CASSYSEMNTEAFF
. TRBJ1-1 TRBV7-3 . TGTGCCAGCAGCCCAACCAGTCTGGTGAACACTGAAGCTTTCTTT CASSPTSLVNTEAFF
. TRBJ2-7 TRBV28 . TGTGCCAGCAGTTCTGGGCAGGTGTCCTACGAGCAGTACTTC CASSSGQVSYEQYF
. TRBJ1-2 TRBV28 . TGTGCCAGCAGTTTCCTAGGGTACTATGGCTACACCTTC CASSFLGYYGYTF
. TRBJ1-1 TRBV28 . TGTGCCAGCATCTTGGGGGATACTGAAGCTTTCTTT CASILGDTEAFF
. TRBJ1-1 TRBV5-4 . TGTGCCAGCAGAGAGGCAATGAACACTGAAGCTTTCTTT CASREAMNTEAFF
TRBD2 TRBJ2-3 TRBV28 . TGTGCCAGCAGTTTGCAGACTAGCGGGTCGCAGTATTTT CASSLQTSGSQYF
TRBD1 TRBJ1-4 TRBV28 . TGTGCCAGCATCACCCTGGACAGGGAGGGTGAAAAACTGTTTTTT CASITLDREGEKLFF
. TRBJ2-7 TRBV5-1 . TGCGCCAGCAGCTTTTCAGGGTCCTACGAGCAGTACTTC CASSFSGSYEQYF
. TRBJ1-1 TRBV27 . TGTGCCAGCAGCCCCGAACACGTGAACACTGAAGCTTTCTTT CASSPEHVNTEAFF
TRBD2 TRBJ2-7 TRBV28 . TGTGCCAGCAGTTTACTCTATAGCGGGAGTCGGGACGAGCAGTACTTC CASSLLYSGSRDEQYF
. TRBJ2-3 TRBV28 . TGTGCCAGCAGTTTTACAGGGAGGGATAGTAAAAACGGGACTGGCACTAGCACAGATACGCAGTATTTT CASSFTGRDSKNGTGTSTDTQYF
. TRBJ1-3 TRBV11-2 . TGTGCCAGCAGTTTTGGAAACACCATATATTTT CASSFGNTIYF
. TRBJ1-5 TRBV27 . TGTGCCAGCAGTTATTACAGCAATCAGCCCCAGCATTTT CASSYYSNQPQHF
. TRBJ2-1 TRBV28 once TGTGCCAGCAGTCTCCCCGGGGCCTCCTACAATGAGCAGTTCTTC CASSLPGASYNEQFF
. TRBJ1-5 TRBV5-8 . TGTGCCAGCAGCTTTCGTCAGGGCGGTCAGCCCCAGCATTTT CASSFRQGGQPQHF
TRBD2 TRBJ2-1 TRBV15 . TGTGCCACCAGCATTAGCGGGAGGGGCAAGGACAATGAGCAGTTCTTC CATSISGRGKDNEQFF
. TRBJ2-7 TRBV11-2 . TGTGCCAGCAGCTCGTACTTATTGGACACCCCCTCCTACGAGCAGTACTTC CASSSYLLDTPSYEQYF
. TRBJ1-2 TRBV16 . TGTGCCAGCAGCCAATCCACCCTGCCGACACCCTATGGCTACACCTTC CASSQSTLPTPYGYTF
. TRBJ2-7 TRBV5-6 . TGTGCCAGCAGACCCGGGGTCAAGACAGGTATTTCCTCCTACGAGCAGTACTTC CASRPGVKTGISSYEQYF
. TRBJ2-7 TRBV5-5 . TGTGCCAGCAGCTTTCGGGGAGACTACGAGCAGTACTTC CASSFRGDYEQYF
TRBD1 TRBJ1-1 TRBV5-3 . TGTGCCAGAAGCTCCGACAGGGGGAACACTGAAGCTTTCTTT CARSSDRGNTEAFF
. TRBJ2-1 TRBV27 . TGTGCCAGCACGCCTATTTTCGGCGGCTCCTACAATGAGCAGTTCTTC CASTPIFGGSYNEQFF
. TRBJ1-2 TRBV7-9 . TGTGCCAGCAGCTTATCGGGGCCAGATAACTATGGCTACACCTTC CASSLSGPDNYGYTF
TRBD1 TRBJ1-1 TRBV7-9 . TGTGCCAGCAGCCGATTGACAGGGGGAATAAGGAACACTGAAGCTTTCTTT CASSRLTGGIRNTEAFF
TRBD2 TRBJ2-1 TRBV2 . TGTGCCAGCAGTGAAGCCAAAGGACTAGCGGAGAACAATGAGCAGTTCTTC CASSEAKGLAENNEQFF
. TRBJ2-5 TRBV2 . TGTGCCAGCAGGATTACAGGGTACCAAGAGACCCAGTACTTC CASRITGYQETQYF
. TRBJ1-1 TRBV29-1 . TGCAGCGTTCTACAGGGAAGCTTCACTGAAGCTTTCTTT CSVLQGSFTEAFF
. TRBJ2-1 TRBV28 . TGTGCCAGCACCTCGGCGGCGGGGTTAACGTCCCTCTACAATGAGCAGTTCTTC CASTSAAGLTSLYNEQFF
TRBD1 TRBJ1-1 TRBV16 . TGTGCCAGCACCCCTTACAGGGGACGATACCATGAAGCTTTCTTT CASTPYRGRYHEAFF
TRBD1 TRBJ2-7 TRBV27 . TGTGCCAGCAGTACCGGGGACAGCTCCTACGAGCAGTACTTC CASSTGDSSYEQYF
. TRBJ2-7 TRBV25-1 once TGTGCCAGCAGTGTGGCGGCCTACGAGCAGTACTTC CASSVAAYEQYF
. TRBJ2-2 TRBV7-8 . TGTGCCAGCAGCTTAGAGGGATTGGCAAACACCGGGGAGCTGTTTTTT CASSLEGLANTGELFF
. TRBJ1-5 TRBV7-9 . TGTGCCAGCAGCTTAGGTCGGGGAGGACAGCCCCAGCATTTT CASSLGRGGQPQHF
. TRBJ2-7 TRBV15 . TGTGCCACCAGCAGAGGGGGGGTCTCCTACGAGCAGTACTTC CATSRGGVSYEQYF
. TRBJ2-1 TRBV4-1 . TGCGCCAGCAGCCAAGGATGGGGAGGGGGGAGCTCCTACAATGAGCAGTTCTTC CASSQGWGGGSSYNEQFF
TRBD1 TRBJ1-5 TRBV15 . TGTGCCACCAGCTCAGAGGTTGGGACAGGGGATCCGACCCAGCATTTT CATSSEVGTGDPTQHF
TRBD2 TRBJ2-7 TRBV19 . TGTGCCAGTAGTCAGACTAGCGGGAGTAGGTACGAGCAGTACTTC CASSQTSGSRYEQYF
. TRBJ1-2 TRBV6-1 . TGTGCCAGCAGTGAAGGGTTAGGCCGGGAGCCTAACTATGGCTACACCTTC CASSEGLGREPNYGYTF
. TRBJ2-7 TRBV5-6 . TGTGCCAGCAGCTTGGTGGGACAAGACTACGAGCAGTACTTC CASSLVGQDYEQYF
. TRBJ2-6 TRBV2 . TGTGCCAGCAGCTGGGACTTTTTGAACTCTGGGGCCAACGTCCTGACTTTC CASSWDFLNSGANVLTF
TRBD1 TRBJ2-7 TRBV19 . TGTGCCAGTAGTGTTTGGACAGGGACCTACGAGCAGTACTTC CASSVWTGTYEQYF
. TRBJ2-7 TRBV5-6 . TGTGCCAGCAGCTCTCAGGGTTACTACGAGCAGTACTTC CASSSQGYYEQYF
TRBD2 TRBJ2-3 TRBV4-2 . TGTGCCAGCACCCGTAGCGGGAGATCGGATACGCAGTATTTT CASTRSGRSDTQYF
. TRBJ1-1 TRBV29-1 . TGCAGCGTTGAAGATCGCGACAGAGGTTATGAAGCTTTCTTT CSVEDRDRGYEAFF
TRBD1 TRBJ2-7 TRBV13 . TGTGCCAGCAGCGCAAACAGGGGGAACGAGCAGTACTTC CASSANRGNEQYF
. TRBJ1-2 TRBV9 . TGTGCCAGCAGCGGCGCCGGCCAGGGCCACTATGGCTACACCTTC CASSGAGQGHYGYTF
TRBD2 TRBJ2-7 TRBV7-6 few TGTGCCAGCAGCGGGACATCAAGCGGGAGGGCCGTCTACGAGCAGTACTTC CASSGTSSGRAVYEQYF
TRBD2 TRBJ2-7 TRBV19 . TGTGCCAGTAGTATCGGACTAGCTGGGGGCTACGAGCAGTACTTC CASSIGLAGGYEQYF